Listed below are T cell receptor beta chains from one sample, sequenced in a study of blood T cell repertoires in COVID-19. Some clones are missing from TCRdb's copy, which holds only in-frame ones; the method was immunoSEQ multiplex PCR. Here the sample spans almost 200,000 clones, 70% to 90% being singletons. The sequenced sample was PBMCs or T cells enriched from blood (not recorded which). These receptors all come from a woman aged 18-29 years who had recovered from COVID-19. Each CDR3 is given without its conserved first and last residue. D genes are given only for firm matches.

V gene	J gene	D gene	CDR3 protein
TRBV24-1	TRBJ2-2	NA	ATSSQGAFSGELF
TRBV3-1/TRBV3-2	TRBJ2-7	NA	ASSPGIYEQY
TRBV24-1	TRBJ1-2	NA	ATSGTPGGRERSGYT
TRBV10-3	TRBJ1-2	TRBD1	ATGTGRDWSLDVYGYT
TRBV2	TRBJ1-1	TRBD1	ASSEEGQGVTEAF
TRBV20-1	TRBJ2-7	TRBD1	SASHLHRVGQGYEQY
TRBV25-1	TRBJ1-2	NA	ASSVGSAHYGYT
TRBV28	TRBJ2-3	NA	ASLLATHPTDTQY
TRBV7-9	TRBJ2-7	TRBD1	ASSGGTSEQY
TRBV28	TRBJ1-1	TRBD1	ASSSWDRGGTEAF
TRBV30	TRBJ2-7	TRBD1	AWTARWDSQEQY
TRBV27	TRBJ1-1	NA	ASSLMGTLNTEAF
TRBV27	TRBJ2-7	TRBD1	ASSQGQVREQY
TRBV7-9	TRBJ1-2	NA	ASSLGERGYGYT
TRBV6-5	TRBJ1-2	TRBD1	ASTLTGANYGYT
TRBV13	TRBJ1-2	TRBD1	ASSLQGATPVGGYT
TRBV11-2	TRBJ1-1	NA	ASSLPNTEAF
TRBV5-1	TRBJ1-1	NA	ASSLRPLGGTEAF
TRBV21-1	TRBJ1-6	NA	RGGPYNSPLH
TRBV5-4	TRBJ2-7	TRBD1	ASSSGTGFHEQY
TRBV6-5	TRBJ1-2	NA	ASSQRPTGNDGYT
TRBV11-2	TRBJ1-3	NA	ASSPVAGTARSGNTIY
TRBV7-2	TRBJ2-7	TRBD1	ASSIDPGQGYEQY
TRBV4-1	TRBJ1-1	NA	ASSQVGRGGNTEAF
TRBV11-2	TRBJ1-6	NA	ASSFQKGEVENSPLH
TRBV9	TRBJ1-4	TRBD1	ASSDRTGANEKLF
TRBV7-6	TRBJ1-2	TRBD1	ASSRGQGEGGYT
TRBV2	TRBJ2-1	NA	ASRERGGHYNEQF
TRBV2	TRBJ1-1	TRBD1	ASSDRDRSNTEAF
TRBV5-4	TRBJ2-5	TRBD2	ASSLAGYQETQY
TRBV24-1	TRBJ2-1	NA	ATSDSTDYNEQF
TRBV30	TRBJ1-4	NA	AWTKNRATNEKLF
TRBV9	TRBJ1-3	NA	ASSVEAGSHSGNTIY
TRBV28	TRBJ1-4	NA	ASSYRLSEKLF
TRBV2	TRBJ1-5	NA	ASSAEQGGNQPQH
TRBV5-1	TRBJ2-3	NA	ASSPIYSGTDTQY
TRBV5-5	TRBJ1-2	NA	ASSLVLLGTYGYT
TRBV5-4	TRBJ1-1	TRBD1	ASSKGQGDTEAF
TRBV5-1	TRBJ2-3	TRBD1	ASSFAVTGGEDTQY
TRBV2	TRBJ2-7	TRBD1	ANSGQGNDEQY
TRBV5-6	TRBJ1-4	NA	ARTRGDSNEKLF
TRBV11-2	TRBJ2-3	TRBD2	ASSYRASGGRSNTDTQY
TRBV5-1	TRBJ1-1	NA	ASTGGNTEAF
TRBV20-1	TRBJ1-2	NA	SASDGYGYT
TRBV3-1/TRBV3-2	TRBJ1-2	TRBD1	ASSSGTGRNSYGYT